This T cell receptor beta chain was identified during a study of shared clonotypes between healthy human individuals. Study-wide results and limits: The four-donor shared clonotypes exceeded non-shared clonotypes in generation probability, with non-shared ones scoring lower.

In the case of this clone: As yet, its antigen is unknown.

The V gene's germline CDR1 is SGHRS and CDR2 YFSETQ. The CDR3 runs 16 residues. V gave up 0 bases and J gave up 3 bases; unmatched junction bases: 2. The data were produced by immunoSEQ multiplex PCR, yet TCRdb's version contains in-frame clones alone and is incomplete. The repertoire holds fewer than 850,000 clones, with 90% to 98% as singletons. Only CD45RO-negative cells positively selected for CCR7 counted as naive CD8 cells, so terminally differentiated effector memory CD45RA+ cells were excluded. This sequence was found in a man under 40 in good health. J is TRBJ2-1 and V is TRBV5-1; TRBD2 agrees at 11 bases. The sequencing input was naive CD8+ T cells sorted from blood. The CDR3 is CASSLETSGIYNEQFF. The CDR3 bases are TGCGCCAGCAGCTTGGAGACTAGCGGGATCTACAATGAGCAGTTCTTC.